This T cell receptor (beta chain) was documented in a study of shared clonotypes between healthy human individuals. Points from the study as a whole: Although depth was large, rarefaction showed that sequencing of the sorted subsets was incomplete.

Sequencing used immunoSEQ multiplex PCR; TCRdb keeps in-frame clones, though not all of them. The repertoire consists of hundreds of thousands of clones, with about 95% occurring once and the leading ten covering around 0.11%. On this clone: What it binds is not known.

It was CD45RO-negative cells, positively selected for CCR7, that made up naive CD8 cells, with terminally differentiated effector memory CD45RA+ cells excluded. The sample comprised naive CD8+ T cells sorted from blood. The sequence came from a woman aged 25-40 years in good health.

The CDR3 coding sequence is TGTGCCAGCAGCCCACGGAGACTAGCGGGTCAATACGAGCAGTACTTC. It codes for CASSPRRLAGQYEQYF. The chain carries TRBV11-2 and TRBJ2-7; 10 positions match TRBD2. The junction had 11 bases not matched to a gene; V was cut back by 5 bases and J by 4 bases. CDR1 and CDR2 (germline): SGHAT, FQNNGV. This CDR3 contains 16 residues.